This entry features one TCR beta chain sequence. Its antigen is unknown. This specimen comes from a study of T cell responses to AZD1222 COVID-19 vaccine. Study results and caveats: At 160-218 and 743-854, vaccine-associated CD4 TCRs were dominant, and they spanned spike. Breadth and depth of Spike-specific TCRs rose after two AZD1222 doses. Donor demographics were predominantly white British with a female majority; clonal diversity may be underestimated.

Profiling relied on immunoSEQ multiplex PCR, and the TCRdb table lists in-frame clones only, not all of them. The sample has about 110,000 clones, approximately 90% seen once. Trimming stripped 0 bases from V and 7 bases from J, with 14 bases between. CDR3 size: 15 residues. CDR1 is SGHRS, CDR2 YFSETQ, per germline. This receptor was identified in an adult in good health. The chain employs TRBV5-1 and TRBJ2-1; a weak D match, TRBD2 (6 bases). The specimen comprised peripheral blood, sampled on day 0 of AZD1222 vaccination. The CDR3 bases are TGCGCCAGCAGCTTGGCAAGCGGGTATTTAAATGAGCAGTTCTTC. Its translation: CASSLASGYLNEQFF.